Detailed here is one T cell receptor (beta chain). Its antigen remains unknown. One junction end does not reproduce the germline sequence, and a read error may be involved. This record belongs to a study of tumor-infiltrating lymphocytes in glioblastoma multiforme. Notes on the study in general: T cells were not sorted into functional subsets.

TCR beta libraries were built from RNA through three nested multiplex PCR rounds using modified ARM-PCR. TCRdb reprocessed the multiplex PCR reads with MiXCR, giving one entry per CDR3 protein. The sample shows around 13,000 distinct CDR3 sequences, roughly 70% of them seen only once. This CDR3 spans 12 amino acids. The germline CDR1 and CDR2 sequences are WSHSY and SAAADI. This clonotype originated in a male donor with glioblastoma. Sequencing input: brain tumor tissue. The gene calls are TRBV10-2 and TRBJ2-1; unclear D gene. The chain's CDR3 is CASSTVGNEQFF. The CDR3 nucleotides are TGTGCCAGCAGTACAGTGGGCAATGAGCAGTTCTTC.